Described below is a single T cell receptor beta chain sequence and its context. This clone's antigen is unknown. This record belongs to a study of CXCR3-negative and CXCR3-positive naive CD8 T cells (dated by TCRdb to between 2017 and 2020). General notes on the study: In total, about 140 million TRB reads were obtained, or roughly 1.5 +/- 0.3 million reads per library. Diversity and physicochemical repertoire analyses were performed on about eleven donors pooled from two independent experiments. TRBV-TRBJ cluster analysis included naive subsets from about 5 donors and memory cells from 3 donors.

Each CD8+ T cell subset was flow-sorted in triplicate, with some 300,000 cells per subset placed directly into RLT lysis buffer. To keep memory contaminants out, a stringent definition of naive CD8+ T cells was applied: CD45RO-CCR7+CD27+CD95-. Using standard density gradient centrifugation, peripheral blood mononuclear cells were isolated from buffy coats. Naive CXCR3-negative and CXCR3-positive CD8+ T cells were flow-sorted on a FACSAria III. Total RNA was extracted from sorted cells using an RNeasy Mini Kit. Here is what the overall study found, with its caveats: Similar TRBV-TRBJ usage was shown by naive CXCR3-negative and CXCR3-positive cells from the same donor, whereas distinct patterns were shown by memory cells. Compared with CXCR3-negative naive cells, CXCR3-positive naive cells had TRB CDR3s with higher hydrophobicity (lower Kidera factor 4), lower energy, and higher strength and volume indices. Because surface CD5, which is linked to self-reactivity in mice, was comparable between the naive subsets, TCR interaction strength was also inferred from the physicochemical properties of TRB CDR3s. Both naive subsets had comparably high repertoire diversity, while memory CD8+ T cells had much lower repertoire diversity. Because CXCR3 expression was partially decreased after cryopreservation, freshly isolated PBMCs were used for most assays.

These reads were obtained on a NextSeq 550. The Human TCR Profiling Kit (MiLaboratory) was used to prepare UMI-labeled 5' RACE TRB cDNA libraries. The full amount of extracted RNA was used for cDNA synthesis, and the full amount of resulting cDNA was used for PCR amplification. Libraries were prepared in parallel with an identical number of PCR cycles. In the original analysis: With a minimum of two reads required per UMI, MIGEC and MiXCR pulled out about 50,000 +/- 9,200 unique UMI-labeled TRB cDNA molecules from each library. On average, each library contained approximately 40,000 +/- 10,000 functional in-frame TRB CDR3 nucleotide clonotypes without stop codons. After downsampling to 5000 UMI-labeled TRB molecules per sample, diversity metrics such as normalized Shannon-Wiener and Chao1 were calculated in VDJtools. VDJtools was used to calculate clonotype-size-weighted physicochemical properties of the central five CDR3 residues, namely interaction energy, strength, volume and Kidera factor 4. Each entry corresponds to one CDR3 protein sequence from reads that TCRdb reprocessed, and DNA is not given. For this entry, the V and J calls and clone size follow TCRdb and not the study's own pipeline. The table for this sample shows just over 60,000 distinct CDR3 sequences. Around 4% of the sample lies in the top ten.

The germline V gene supplies CDR1 SQVTM and CDR2 ANQGSEA. The cysteine opens and the phenylalanine closes a CDR3 of 12 amino acids. Only the protein is on record. Sample: naive CXCR3- CD8+ T cells from blood. Read against the paper, the sample's cell subset or site label means: CD45RO-CCR7+CD27+CD95- naive CD8+ T cells lacking CXCR3 (TNR3-). The receptor was isolated from a human donor in good health. Some clones in this sample may be carry-over from other donors' samples. The V and J genes are TRBV29-1 and TRBJ1-1. This receptor carries the CDR3 CSVKDRYAEAFF.